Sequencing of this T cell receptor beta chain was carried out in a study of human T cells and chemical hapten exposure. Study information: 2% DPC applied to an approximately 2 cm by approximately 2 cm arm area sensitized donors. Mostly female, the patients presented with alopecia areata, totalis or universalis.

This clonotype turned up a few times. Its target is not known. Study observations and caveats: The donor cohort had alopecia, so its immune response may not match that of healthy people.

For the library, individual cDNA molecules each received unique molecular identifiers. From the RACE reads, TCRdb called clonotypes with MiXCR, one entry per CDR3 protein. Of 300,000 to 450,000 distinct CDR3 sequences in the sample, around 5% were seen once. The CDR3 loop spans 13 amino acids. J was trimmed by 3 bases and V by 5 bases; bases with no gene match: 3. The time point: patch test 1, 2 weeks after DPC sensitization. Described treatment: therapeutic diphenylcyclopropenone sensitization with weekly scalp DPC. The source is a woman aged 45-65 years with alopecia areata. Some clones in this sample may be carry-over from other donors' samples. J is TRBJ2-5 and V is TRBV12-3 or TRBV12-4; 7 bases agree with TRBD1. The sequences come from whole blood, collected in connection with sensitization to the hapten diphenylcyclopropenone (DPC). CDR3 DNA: TGTGCCAGCAGTGGACAGGTGAAAGAGACCCAGTACTTC. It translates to CASSGQVKETQYF.